Here is one TCR beta chain with its context. This CDR3 is 15 amino acids long. Between the trimmed V and J ends, which lost 1 base and 1 base, there was a span of 11 bases. Germline assignment: CDR1 LGHNA and CDR2 YSLEER. The data belong to a study of control samples from healthy donors and cancer patients. Profiled with immunoSEQ multiplex PCR; TCRdb holds only in-frame clones, not every one. The sample contains 110,000 to 150,000 clones, 90% to 95% of which appear only once. The chain is built from TRBV4-3 and TRBJ2-7; the D is unclear. This clonotype originated in a man in his forties in good health. The specimen sequenced was blood. DNA for the CDR3: TGCGCCAGCAGCCAAGCGAATACGTATTCCTACGAGCAGTACTTC. Its protein is CASSQANTYSYEQYF.